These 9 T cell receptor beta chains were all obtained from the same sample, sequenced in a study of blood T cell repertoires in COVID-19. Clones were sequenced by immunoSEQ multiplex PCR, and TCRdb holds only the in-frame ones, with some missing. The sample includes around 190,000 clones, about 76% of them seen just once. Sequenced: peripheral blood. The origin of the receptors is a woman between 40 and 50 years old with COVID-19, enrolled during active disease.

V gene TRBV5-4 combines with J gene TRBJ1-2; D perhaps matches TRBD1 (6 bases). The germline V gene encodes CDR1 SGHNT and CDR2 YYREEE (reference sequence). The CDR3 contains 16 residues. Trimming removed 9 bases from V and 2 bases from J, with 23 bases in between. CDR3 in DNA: TGTGCCATAATCGGGGAAGAGGGGGAGCGGAACTATGGCTACACCTTC. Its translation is CAIIGEEGERNYGYTF. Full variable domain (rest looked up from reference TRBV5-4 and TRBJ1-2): ETGVTQSPTHLIKTRGQQVTLRCSSQSGHNTVSWYQQALGQGPQFIFQYYREEENGRGNFPPRFSGLQFPNYSSELNVNALELDDSALYLCAIIGEEGERNYGYTFGSGTRLTVV.

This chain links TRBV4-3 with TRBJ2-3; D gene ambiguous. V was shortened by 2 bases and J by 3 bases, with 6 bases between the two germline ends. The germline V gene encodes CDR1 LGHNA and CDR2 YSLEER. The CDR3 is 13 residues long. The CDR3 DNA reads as TGCGCCAGCAGCCAAAAACTGACAGATACGCAGTATTTT. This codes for CASSQKLTDTQYF.

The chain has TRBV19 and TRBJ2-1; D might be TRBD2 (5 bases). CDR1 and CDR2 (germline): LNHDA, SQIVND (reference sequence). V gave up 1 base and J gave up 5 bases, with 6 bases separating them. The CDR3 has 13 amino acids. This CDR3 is CASSIGGDNEQFF. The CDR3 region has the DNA TGTGCCAGTAGTATAGGGGGAGACAATGAGCAGTTCTTC. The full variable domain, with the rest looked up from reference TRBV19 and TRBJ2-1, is DGGITQSPKYLFRKEGQNVTLSCEQNLNHDAMYWYRQDPGQGLRLIYYSQIVNDFQKGDIAEGYSVSREKKESFPLTVTSAQKNPTAFYLCASSIGGDNEQFFGPGTRLTVL.

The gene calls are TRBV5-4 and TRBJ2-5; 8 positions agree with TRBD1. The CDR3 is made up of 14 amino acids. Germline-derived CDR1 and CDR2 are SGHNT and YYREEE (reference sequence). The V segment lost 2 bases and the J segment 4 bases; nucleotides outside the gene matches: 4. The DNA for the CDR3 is TGTGCCAGCAGCTTTCGACAGGGGCGAGAGACCCAGTACTTC. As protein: CASSFRQGRETQYF.

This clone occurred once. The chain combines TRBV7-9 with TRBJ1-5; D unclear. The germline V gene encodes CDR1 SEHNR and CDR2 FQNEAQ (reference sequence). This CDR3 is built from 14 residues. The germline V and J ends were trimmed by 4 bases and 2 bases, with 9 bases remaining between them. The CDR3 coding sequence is TGTGCCAGCAGCTATGGGCAGGGCAATCAGCCCCAGCATTTT. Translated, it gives CASSYGQGNQPQHF.

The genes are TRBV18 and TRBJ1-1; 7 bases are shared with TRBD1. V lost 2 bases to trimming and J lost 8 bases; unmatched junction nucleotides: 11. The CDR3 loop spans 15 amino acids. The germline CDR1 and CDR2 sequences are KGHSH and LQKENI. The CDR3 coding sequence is TGTGCCAGCTCACCAGTCGGACAGGCATCAAGAGAAGCTTTCTTT. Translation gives CASSPVGQASREAFF.

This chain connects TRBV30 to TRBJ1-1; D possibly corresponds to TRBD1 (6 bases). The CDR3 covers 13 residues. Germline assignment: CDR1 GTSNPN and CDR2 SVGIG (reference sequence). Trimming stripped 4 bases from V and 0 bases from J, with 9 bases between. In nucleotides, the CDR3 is TGTGCCTGGACAGGGGTGATGAACACTGAAGCTTTCTTT. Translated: CAWTGVMNTEAFF.

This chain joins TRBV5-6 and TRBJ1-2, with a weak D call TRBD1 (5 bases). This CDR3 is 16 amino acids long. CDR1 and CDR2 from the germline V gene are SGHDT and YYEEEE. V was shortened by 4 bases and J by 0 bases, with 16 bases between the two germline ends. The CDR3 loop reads CASSRGSVLANYGYTF. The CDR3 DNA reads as TGTGCCAGCAGCCGGGGGTCGGTTTTAGCTAACTATGGCTACACCTTC.

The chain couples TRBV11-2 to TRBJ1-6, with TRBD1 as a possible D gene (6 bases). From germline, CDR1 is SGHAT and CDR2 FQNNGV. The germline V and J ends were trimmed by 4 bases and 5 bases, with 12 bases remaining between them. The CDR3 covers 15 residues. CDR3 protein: CASSYQGQNNSPLHF. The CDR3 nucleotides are TGTGCCAGCAGCTACCAAGGACAGAATAATTCACCCCTCCACTTT. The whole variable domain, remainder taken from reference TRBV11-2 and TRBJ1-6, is EAGVAQSPRYKIIEKRQSVAFWCNPISGHATLYWYQQILGQGPKLLIQFQNNGVVDDSQLPKDRFSAERLKGVDSTLKIQPAKLEDSAVYLCASSYQGQNNSPLHFGNGTRLTVT.